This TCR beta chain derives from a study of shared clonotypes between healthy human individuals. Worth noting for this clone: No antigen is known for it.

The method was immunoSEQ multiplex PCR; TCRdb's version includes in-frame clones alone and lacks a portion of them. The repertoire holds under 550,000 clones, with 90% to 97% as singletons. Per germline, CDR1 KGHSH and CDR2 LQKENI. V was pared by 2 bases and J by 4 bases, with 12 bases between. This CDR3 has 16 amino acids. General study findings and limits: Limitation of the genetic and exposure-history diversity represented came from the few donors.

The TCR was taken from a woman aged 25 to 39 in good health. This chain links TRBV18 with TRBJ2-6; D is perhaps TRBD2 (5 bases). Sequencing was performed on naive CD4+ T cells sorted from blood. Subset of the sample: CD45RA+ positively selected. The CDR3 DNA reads TGTGCCAGCTCACCAGGGTTCTCGGGAGGGGCCAACGTCCTGACTTTC. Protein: CASSPGFSGGANVLTF.